The sample holds one count of the clone carrying this T cell receptor (beta chain). The antigen is not known. The data are from a study of T-cell memory formation after mild COVID-19. Study observations and caveats: Clones contracting across day 15 to 85 had a balanced CD4/CD8 profile; later expanding clones leaned CD4+. Clones which contracted sat mainly in CM and EM if CD4+, and in EMRA if CD8+.

Germline V gene sequence: CDR1 SGHTS, CDR2 YDEGEE. V gave up 1 base and J gave up 10 bases, with 5 bases separating them. This CDR3 comprises 11 residues. TCRdb reprocessed the 5' RACE reads with MiXCR, giving one entry per CDR3 protein. The sample holds 350,000 to 450,000 distinct CDR3 sequences, approximately 25% seen once. The chain has TRBV5-8 and TRBJ1-4, with D unclear. Specimen: PBMCs or a T cell subset sorted from them (not recorded which). The clonotype was recovered from an adult woman who had mild COVID-19 (a few samples of this study predate the infection). Cell type and time point are not known. The CDR3 nucleotides read TGTGCCAGCAGCTTGTCAGGAAAACTGTTTTTT. Residues: CASSLSGKLFF.